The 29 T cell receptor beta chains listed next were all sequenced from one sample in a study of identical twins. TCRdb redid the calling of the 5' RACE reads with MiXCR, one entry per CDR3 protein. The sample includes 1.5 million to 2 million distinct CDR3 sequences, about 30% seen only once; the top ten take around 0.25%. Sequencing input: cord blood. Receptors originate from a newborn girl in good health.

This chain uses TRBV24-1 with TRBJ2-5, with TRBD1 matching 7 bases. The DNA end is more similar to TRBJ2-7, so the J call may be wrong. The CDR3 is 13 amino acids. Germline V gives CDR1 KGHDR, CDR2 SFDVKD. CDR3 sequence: CATSDSGQAEQYF. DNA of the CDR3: TGTGCCACCAGTGATTCCGGACAGGCCGAGCAGTACTTC.

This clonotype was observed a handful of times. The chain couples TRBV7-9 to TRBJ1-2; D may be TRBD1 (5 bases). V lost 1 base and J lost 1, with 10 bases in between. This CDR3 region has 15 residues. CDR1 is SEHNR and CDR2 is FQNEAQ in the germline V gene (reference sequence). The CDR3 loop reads CASSLGGVGNYGYTF. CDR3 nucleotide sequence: TGTGCCAGCAGCTTAGGAGGGGTTGGTAACTATGGCTACACCTTC.

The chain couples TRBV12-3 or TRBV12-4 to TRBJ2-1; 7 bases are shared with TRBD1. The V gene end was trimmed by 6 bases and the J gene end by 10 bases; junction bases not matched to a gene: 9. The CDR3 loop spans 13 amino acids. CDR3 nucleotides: TGTGCCAGCAGCAGGGACAGATCCTACGAGCAGTTCTTC. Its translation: CASSRDRSYEQFF.

The CDR3 is CASSAGPLAKNIQYF. The CDR3, as DNA: TGTGCCAGCAGTGCTGGACCCCTAGCCAAAAACATTCAGTACTTC. V and J are TRBV2 and TRBJ2-4, with unresolved D. V was shortened by 4 bases and J by 0 bases, with 10 bases between the two germline ends. The CDR3 has 15 residues. Germline CDR1 is SNHLY and CDR2 is FYNNEI.

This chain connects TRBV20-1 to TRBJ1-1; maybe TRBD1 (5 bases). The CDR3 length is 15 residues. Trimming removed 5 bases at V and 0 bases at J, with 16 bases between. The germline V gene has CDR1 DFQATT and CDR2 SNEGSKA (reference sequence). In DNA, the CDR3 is TGCAGTGCTCCCTTACCCACGGGGGTGAACACTGAAGCTTTCTTT. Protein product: CSAPLPTGVNTEAFF.

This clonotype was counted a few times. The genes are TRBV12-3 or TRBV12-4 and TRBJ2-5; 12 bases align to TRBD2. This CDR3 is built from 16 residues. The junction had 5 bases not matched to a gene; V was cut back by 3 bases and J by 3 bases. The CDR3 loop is CASSFLGLAGKETQYF. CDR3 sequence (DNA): TGTGCCAGCAGTTTCCTGGGACTAGCGGGTAAAGAGACCCAGTACTTC.

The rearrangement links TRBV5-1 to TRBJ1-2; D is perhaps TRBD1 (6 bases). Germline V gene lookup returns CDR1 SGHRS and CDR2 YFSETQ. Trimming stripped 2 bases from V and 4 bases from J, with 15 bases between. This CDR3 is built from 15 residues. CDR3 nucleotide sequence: TGCGCCAGCAGCTTTCCAGGGGTGGGGACCTATGGCTACACCTTC. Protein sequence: CASSFPGVGTYGYTF.

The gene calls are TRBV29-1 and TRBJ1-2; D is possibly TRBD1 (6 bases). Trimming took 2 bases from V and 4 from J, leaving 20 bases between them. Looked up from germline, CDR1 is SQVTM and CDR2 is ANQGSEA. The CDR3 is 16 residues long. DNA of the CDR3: TGCAGCGTTGAAACGCCCGGGACACAGATCGGCTATGGCTACACCTTC. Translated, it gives CSVETPGTQIGYGYTF. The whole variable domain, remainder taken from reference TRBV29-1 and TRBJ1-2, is SAVISQKPSRDICQRGTSLTIQCQVDSQVTMMFWYRQQPGQSLTLIATANQGSEATYESGFVIDKFPISRPNLTFSTLTVSNMSPEDSSIYLCSVETPGTQIGYGYTFGSGTRLTVV.

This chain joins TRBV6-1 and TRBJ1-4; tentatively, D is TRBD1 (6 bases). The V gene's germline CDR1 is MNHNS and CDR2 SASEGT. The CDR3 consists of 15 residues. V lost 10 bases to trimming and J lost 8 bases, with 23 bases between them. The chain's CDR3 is CATRWGQTGSEKLFF. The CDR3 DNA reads TGTGCCACCAGGTGGGGTCAGACAGGCAGCGAAAAACTGTTTTTT.

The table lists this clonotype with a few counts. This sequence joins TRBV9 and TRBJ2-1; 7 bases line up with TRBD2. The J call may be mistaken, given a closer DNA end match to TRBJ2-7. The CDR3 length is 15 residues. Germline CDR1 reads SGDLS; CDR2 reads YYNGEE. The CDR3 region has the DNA TGTGCCAGCAGCGTGGGGGGGAGCTCCTACAATGAGCAGTACTTC. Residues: CASSVGGSSYNEQYF.

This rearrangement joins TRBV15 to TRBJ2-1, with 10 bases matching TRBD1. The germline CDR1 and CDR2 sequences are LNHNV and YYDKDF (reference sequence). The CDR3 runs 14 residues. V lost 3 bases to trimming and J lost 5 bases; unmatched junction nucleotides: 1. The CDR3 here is CATSSGTGDNEQFF. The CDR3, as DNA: TGTGCCACCAGCAGCGGGACAGGGGACAATGAGCAGTTCTTC.

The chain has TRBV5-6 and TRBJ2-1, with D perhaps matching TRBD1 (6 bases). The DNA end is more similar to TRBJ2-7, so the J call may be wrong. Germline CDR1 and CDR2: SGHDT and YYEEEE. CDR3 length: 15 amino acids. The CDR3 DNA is TGTGCCAGCAGCAACTATCCCGGGACATACAATGAGCAGTACTTC. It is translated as CASSNYPGTYNEQYF.

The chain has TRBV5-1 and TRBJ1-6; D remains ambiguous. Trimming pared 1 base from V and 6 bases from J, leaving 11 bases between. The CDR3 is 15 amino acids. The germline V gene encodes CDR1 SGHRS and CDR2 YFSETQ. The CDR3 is CASSLNGEPNSPLHF. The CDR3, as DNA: TGCGCCAGCAGCTTGAACGGGGAACCTAATTCACCCCTCCACTTT.

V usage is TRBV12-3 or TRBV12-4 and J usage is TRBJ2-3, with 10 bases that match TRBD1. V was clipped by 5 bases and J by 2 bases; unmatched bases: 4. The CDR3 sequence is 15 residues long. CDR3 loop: CASSVTGGSTDTQYF. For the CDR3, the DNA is TGTGCCAGCAGTGTGACAGGGGGCTCCACAGATACGCAGTATTTT.

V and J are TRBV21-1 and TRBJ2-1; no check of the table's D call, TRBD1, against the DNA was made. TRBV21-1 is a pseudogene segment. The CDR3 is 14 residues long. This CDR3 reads CASSKRDKYNEQFF. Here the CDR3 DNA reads TGTGCCAGCAGCAAACGGGACAAGTACAATGAGCAGTTCTTC.

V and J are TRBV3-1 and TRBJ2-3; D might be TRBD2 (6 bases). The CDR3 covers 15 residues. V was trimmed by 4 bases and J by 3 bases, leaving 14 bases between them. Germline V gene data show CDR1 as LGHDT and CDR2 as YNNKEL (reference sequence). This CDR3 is CASSRDSRVTDTQYF. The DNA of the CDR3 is TGTGCCAGCAGCCGGGACTCTCGGGTGACAGATACGCAGTATTTT.

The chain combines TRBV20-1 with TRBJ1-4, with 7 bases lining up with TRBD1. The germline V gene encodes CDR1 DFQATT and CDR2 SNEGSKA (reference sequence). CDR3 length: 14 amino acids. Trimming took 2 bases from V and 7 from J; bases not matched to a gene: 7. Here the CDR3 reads CSARSRQGAEKLFF. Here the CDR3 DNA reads TGCAGTGCTAGATCACGACAGGGCGCTGAAAAACTGTTTTTT.

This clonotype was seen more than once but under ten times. The CDR3 protein is CASTQESSNQPQHF. CDR3 bases: TGTGCCAGTACACAGGAGTCTAGCAATCAGCCCCAGCATTTT. The chain uses TRBV6-6 and TRBJ1-5, with D perhaps TRBD1 (5 bases). V lost 9 bases to trimming and J lost 0 bases, with 12 bases between them. Germline CDR1 is MNHNY and CDR2 is SVGAGI (reference sequence). This CDR3 region has 14 residues.

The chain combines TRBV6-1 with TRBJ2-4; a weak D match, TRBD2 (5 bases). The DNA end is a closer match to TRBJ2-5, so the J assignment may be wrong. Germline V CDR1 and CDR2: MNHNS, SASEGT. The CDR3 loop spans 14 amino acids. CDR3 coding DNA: TGTGCCAGCAACCTGATAACTAGAAAAGAGACCCAGTACTTC. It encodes CASNLITRKETQYF.

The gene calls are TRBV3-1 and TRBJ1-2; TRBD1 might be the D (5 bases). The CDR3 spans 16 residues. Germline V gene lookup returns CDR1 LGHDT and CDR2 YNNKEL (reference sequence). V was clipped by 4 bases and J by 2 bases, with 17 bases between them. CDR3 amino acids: CASSPGTATRNYGYTF. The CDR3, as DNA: TGTGCCAGCAGCCCTGGGACCGCCACCCGAAACTATGGCTACACCTTC.

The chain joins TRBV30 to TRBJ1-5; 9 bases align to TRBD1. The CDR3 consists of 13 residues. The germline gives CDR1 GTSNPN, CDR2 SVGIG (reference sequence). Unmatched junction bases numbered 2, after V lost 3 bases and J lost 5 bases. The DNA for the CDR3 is TGTGCCTGGAGCGACAGGGGGGATCAGCCCCAGCATTTT. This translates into CAWSDRGDQPQHF.

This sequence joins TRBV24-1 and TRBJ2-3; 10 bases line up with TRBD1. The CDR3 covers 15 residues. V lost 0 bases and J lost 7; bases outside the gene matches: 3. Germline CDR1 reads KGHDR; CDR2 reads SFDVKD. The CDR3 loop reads CATSDLDRGRYTQYF. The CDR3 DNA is TGTGCCACCAGTGATTTGGACAGGGGGCGGTATACGCAGTATTTT.

This chain's CDR3 is CASSQVAVGEQFF. In DNA form, the CDR3 reads TGTGCCAGCAGCCAGGTCGCAGTAGGGGAGCAGTTCTTC. The chain is built from TRBV12-3 or TRBV12-4 and TRBJ2-1; D is undetermined. V was trimmed by 6 bases and J by 10 bases, leaving 16 bases between them. The CDR3 totals 13 residues.

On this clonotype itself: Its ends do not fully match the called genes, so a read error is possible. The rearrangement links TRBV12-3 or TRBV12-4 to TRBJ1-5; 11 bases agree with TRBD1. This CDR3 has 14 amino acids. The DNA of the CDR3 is TGTGCCGGCAGCCGGACAGGGGGCGGTCAGCCCCAGCATTTT. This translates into CAGSRTGGGQPQHF.

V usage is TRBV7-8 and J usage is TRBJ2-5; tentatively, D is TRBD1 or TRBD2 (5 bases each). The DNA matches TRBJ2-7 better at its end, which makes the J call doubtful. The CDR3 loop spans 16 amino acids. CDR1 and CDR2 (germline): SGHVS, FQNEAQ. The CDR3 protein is CASSLAPGTPAYEQYF. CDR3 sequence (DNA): TGTGCCAGCAGCTTAGCCCCCGGGACCCCCGCCTACGAGCAGTACTTC.

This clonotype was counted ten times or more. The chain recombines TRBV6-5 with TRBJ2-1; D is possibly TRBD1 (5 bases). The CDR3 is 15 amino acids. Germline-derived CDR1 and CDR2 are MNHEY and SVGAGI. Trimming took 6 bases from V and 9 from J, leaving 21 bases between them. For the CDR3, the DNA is TGTGCCAGCAGCAGACAGTGGGATGGGGAAAGTGAGCAGTTCTTC. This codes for CASSRQWDGESEQFF.

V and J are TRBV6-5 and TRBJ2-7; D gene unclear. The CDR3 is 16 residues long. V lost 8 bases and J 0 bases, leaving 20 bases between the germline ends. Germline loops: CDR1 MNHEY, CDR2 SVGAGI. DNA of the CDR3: TGTGCCAGCTGGCCGATAGTGCGAAGGAGCTCCTACGAGCAGTACTTC. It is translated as CASWPIVRRSSYEQYF.

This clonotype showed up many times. The CDR3 loop reads CAISETVAKNIQYF. The CDR3 DNA reads TGTGCCATCAGTGAGACAGTAGCCAAAAACATTCAGTACTTC. The chain recombines TRBV10-3 with TRBJ2-4; no clear D gene. Germline CDR1 reads ENHRY; CDR2 reads SYGVKD. The V and J ends lost 2 bases and 0 bases respectively, with 5 bases between them. The CDR3 has 14 residues.

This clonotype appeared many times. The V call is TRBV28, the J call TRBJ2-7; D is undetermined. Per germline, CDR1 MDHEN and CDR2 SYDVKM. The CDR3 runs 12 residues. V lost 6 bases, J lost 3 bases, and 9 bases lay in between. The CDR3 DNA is TGTGCCAGCAGCCAGAACAACTACGAGCAGTACTTC. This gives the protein CASSQNNYEQYF.